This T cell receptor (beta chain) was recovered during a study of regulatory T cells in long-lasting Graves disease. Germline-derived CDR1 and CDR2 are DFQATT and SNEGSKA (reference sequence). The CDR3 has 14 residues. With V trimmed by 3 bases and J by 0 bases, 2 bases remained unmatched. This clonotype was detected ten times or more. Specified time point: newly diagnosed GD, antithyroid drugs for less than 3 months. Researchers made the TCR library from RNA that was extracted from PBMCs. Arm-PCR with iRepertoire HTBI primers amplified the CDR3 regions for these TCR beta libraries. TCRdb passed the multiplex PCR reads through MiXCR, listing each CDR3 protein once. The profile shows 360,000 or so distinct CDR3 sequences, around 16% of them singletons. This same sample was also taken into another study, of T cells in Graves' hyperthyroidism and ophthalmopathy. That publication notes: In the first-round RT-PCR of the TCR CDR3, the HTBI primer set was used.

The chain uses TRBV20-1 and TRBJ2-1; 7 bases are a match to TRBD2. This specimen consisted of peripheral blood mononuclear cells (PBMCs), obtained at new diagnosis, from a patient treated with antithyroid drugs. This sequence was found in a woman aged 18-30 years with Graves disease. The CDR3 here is CSARRESSYNEQFF. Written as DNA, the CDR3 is TGCAGTGCTAGGCGGGAGTCCTCCTACAATGAGCAGTTCTTC.